The subject of this entry is one T cell receptor beta chain. Its target is not known. The CDR3 is 15 amino acids. From germline, CDR1 is MDHEN and CDR2 SYDVKM. Trimming removed 2 bases at V and 6 bases at J, with 15 bases between. The source of the sample is a study of shared clonotypes between healthy human individuals. Study conclusions and caveats: The expectation was that sequencing depth would affect clonotype sharing among donors. The study drew on few donors, limiting represented genetic and exposure-history diversity.

Profiling relied on immunoSEQ multiplex PCR, and the TCRdb table lists in-frame clones only, not all of them. The profile shows around 1.1 million clones, approximately 80% of them singletons. This sequence joins TRBV28 and TRBJ2-3; D possibly corresponds to TRBD1 (6 bases). The receptor was isolated from a man aged 18-30 years in good health. Some clones in this sample may be carry-over from other donors' samples. Material for sequencing was memory CD4+ T cells from PBMCs. Subset in this sample: CD45RA-negative fraction. The CDR3 coding sequence is TGTGCCAGCAGTTTAAGTCGGACAGTGATTGATACGCAGTATTTT. Its protein is CASSLSRTVIDTQYF. The full variable domain, with the rest looked up from reference TRBV28 and TRBJ2-3, is DVKVTQSSRYLVKRTGEKVFLECVQDMDHENMFWYRQDPGLGLRLIYFSYDVKMKEKGDIPEGYSVSREKKERFSLILESASTNQTSMYLCASSLSRTVIDTQYFGPGTRLTVL.